These 22 T cell receptor beta chains came from one sample sequenced in a study of tumor-infiltrating lymphocytes in localized non-small cell lung cancer. Data came from immunoSEQ multiplex PCR; TCRdb stores just in-frame clones and leaves some out. The repertoire holds about 10,000 clones, roughly 60% seen once, with about a tenth in the top ten. The sample taken for sequencing was uninvolved lung tissue not adjacent to the tumor. The receptors stem from a human donor with non-small cell lung cancer.

This clone has only a few counts. The J gene is TRBJ2-4, the V gene TRBV6-1; 8 bases align to TRBD2. CDR1 and CDR2 from the germline V gene are MNHNS and SASEGT. The CDR3 loop spans 13 amino acids. J lost 3 bases, V lost 6 bases, and 1 base had no gene match. The CDR3 coding sequence is TGTGCCAGCAGGACTAGCGTCAAAAACATTCAGTACTTC. This sequence encodes CASRTSVKNIQYF.

This sequence joins TRBV6-1 and TRBJ1-2; D is unresolved. The CDR3 consists of 14 residues. Between the trimmed V and J ends, which lost 7 bases and 8 bases, there was a span of 20 bases. Germline lookup yields CDR1 MNHNS and CDR2 SASEGT. CDR3 sequence: CASTLGPDKFGYTF. The CDR3 DNA reads as TGTGCCAGCACCCTTGGCCCCGACAAATTCGGCTACACCTTC.

This chain joins TRBV6-5 and TRBJ1-6; TRBD1 aligns across 11 bases. The CDR3 length is 14 residues. Trimming at V came to 4 bases and at J to 9 bases, leaving 2 bases not matched to a gene. Germline-derived CDR1 and CDR2 are MNHEY and SVGAGI. Here the CDR3 DNA reads TGTGCCAGCAGTTCGGACAGGGGGCTTTCACCCCTCCACTTT. This sequence encodes CASSSDRGLSPLHF.

V and J are TRBV13 and TRBJ1-1; no firm D call. CDR1 and CDR2 (germline): PRHDT, FYEKMQ (reference sequence). Trimming took off 0 bases at V and 0 bases at J, with 8 bases between the two ends. This CDR3 has 15 amino acids. CDR3 DNA sequence: TGTGCCAGCAGCTTAGGTCTCCGGCTGAACACTGAAGCTTTCTTT. It translates to CASSLGLRLNTEAFF.

This chain uses TRBV11-1 with TRBJ1-2; 11 bases are a match to TRBD1. Germline values: CDR1 SGHAT, CDR2 FQDESV (reference sequence). This CDR3 is 13 amino acids long. The V and J ends lost 8 bases and 7 bases, in that order; junction bases with no gene match: 6. The CDR3 protein is CASQDRGQIGYTF. Written as DNA, the CDR3 is TGTGCCAGCCAGGACAGGGGGCAGATTGGCTACACCTTC.

Points on this clone: Other DNA variants within this sample encode the same CDR3. CDR3 amino acids: CASSLSTNYGYTF. DNA for the CDR3: TGCGCCAGCAGCCTCTCTACTAACTATGGCTACACCTTC. This chain connects TRBV5-1 to TRBJ1-2, with no clear D. V lost 4 bases, J lost 0 bases, and 7 bases lay in between. The CDR3 runs to 13 residues. CDR1 and CDR2 from the germline V gene are SGHRS and YFSETQ.

This sequence joins TRBV10-2 and TRBJ2-7; possible D gene TRBD2, 5 bases. CDR3 length equals 12 residues. CDR1 WSHSY and CDR2 SAAADI come from the germline V gene. Trimming took off 8 bases at V and 6 bases at J, with 14 bases between the two ends. CDR3 DNA sequence: TGCGCCAGCCTCTCGACCGAGGGCGAGCAGTACTTC. Amino acids: CASLSTEGEQYF.

V usage is TRBV5-6 and J usage is TRBJ2-3; a weak D match, TRBD1 (6 bases). The V end lost 5 bases, the J end lost 0 bases, and 10 bases lay between the germline ends. There are 14 residues in the CDR3. The germline gives CDR1 SGHDT, CDR2 YYEEEE. The DNA for the CDR3 is TGTGCCAGCAGGTGGGGACAAAGCACAGATACGCAGTATTTT. Amino acids: CASRWGQSTDTQYF.

In its sample, this clone was seen a few times. The chain combines TRBV4-2 with TRBJ2-6; D remains unclear. This CDR3 contains 16 residues. Germline-derived CDR1 and CDR2 are LGHNA and YNFKEQ. Trimming removed 0 bases at V and 0 bases at J, with 6 bases between. The CDR3 nucleotides read TGTGCCAGCAGCCAAGACGTATCCTCTGGGGCCAACGTCCTGACTTTC. Its protein product is CASSQDVSSGANVLTF.

The chain combines TRBV6-6 with TRBJ2-2; 8 nucleotides align to TRBD2. This CDR3 has 16 amino acids. CDR1 is MNHNY, CDR2 SVGAGI, per germline (reference sequence). V shed 2 bases and J 0 bases; nucleotides not matched to a gene: 2. CDR3 nucleotide sequence: TGTGCCAGCAGTTACGGGCGGGGGGCGAACACCGGGGAGCTGTTTTTT. Its translation is CASSYGRGANTGELFF.

This chain connects TRBV27 to TRBJ1-6, with D unresolved. The CDR3 covers 14 residues. V lost 4 bases, J lost 8 bases, and 12 bases lay in between. Germline V lookup: CDR1 MNHEY, CDR2 SMNVEV (reference sequence). The CDR3 DNA reads as TGTGCCAGCAGTTCCCCAGGATTAGATTCACCCCTCCACTTT. Amino acids: CASSSPGLDSPLHF.

The chain joins TRBV19 to TRBJ1-5; D gene ambiguous. Germline lookup yields CDR1 LNHDA and CDR2 SQIVND (reference sequence). The CDR3 contains 16 residues. Between the trimmed V and J ends, which lost 1 base and 5 bases, there was a span of 15 bases. DNA for the CDR3: TGTGCCAGTAGTATAGGGCTTGGAGCCGCGGATCAGCCCCAGCATTTT. Its translation is CASSIGLGAADQPQHF. Complete variable domain (other parts from reference TRBV19 and TRBJ1-5): DGGITQSPKYLFRKEGQNVTLSCEQNLNHDAMYWYRQDPGQGLRLIYYSQIVNDFQKGDIAEGYSVSREKKESFPLTVTSAQKNPTAFYLCASSIGLGAADQPQHFGDGTRLSIL.

This clone is medium-sized. The chain couples TRBV28 to TRBJ1-2, with D possibly being TRBD1 (5 bases). CDR1 is MDHEN, CDR2 SYDVKM, per germline. V was shortened by 2 bases and J by 8 bases, with 6 bases between the two germline ends. This CDR3 is built from 11 residues. In DNA form, the CDR3 reads TGTGCCAGCAGTTTAAGGGACGGCTACACCTTC. Translation: CASSLRDGYTF.

The J gene is TRBJ2-3, the V gene TRBV19, with TRBD1 identical over 12 bases. The CDR3 has 14 amino acids. CDR1 and CDR2 (germline): LNHDA, SQIVND (reference sequence). V was clipped by 7 bases and J by 5 bases; unmatched bases: 4. The CDR3 DNA reads TGTGCCAGTATGGGACAGGGGGCGGGAGATACGCAGTATTTT. It encodes CASMGQGAGDTQYF. Full variable domain (remainder filled in from reference TRBV19 and TRBJ2-3): DGGITQSPKYLFRKEGQNVTLSCEQNLNHDAMYWYRQDPGQGLRLIYYSQIVNDFQKGDIAEGYSVSREKKESFPLTVTSAQKNPTAFYLCASMGQGAGDTQYFGPGTRLTVL.

The chain employs TRBV27 and TRBJ1-5; perhaps TRBD1 as D (5 bases). From germline, CDR1 is MNHEY and CDR2 SMNVEV (reference sequence). The ends were cut back, 8 bases at V and 6 bases at J, with 5 bases in the middle. The CDR3 loop spans 10 amino acids. CDR3: CASGAQPQHF. The CDR3 DNA sequence: TGTGCCAGCGGGGCTCAGCCCCAGCATTTT.

V is TRBV27 and J is TRBJ2-7; TRBD1 matches at 7 bases. From germline, CDR1 is MNHEY and CDR2 SMNVEV (reference sequence). V trimming: 0 bases; J trimming: 4 bases; junction bases outside the gene matches: 6. The CDR3 has 15 residues. In DNA form, the CDR3 reads TGTGCCAGCAGTTTATCCCTGGGACAGACATACGAGCAGTACTTC. It is translated as CASSLSLGQTYEQYF.

By proportion, this clone is medium-sized. This sequence joins TRBV5-1 and TRBJ2-2; D is possibly TRBD1 (5 bases). Germline V CDR1 and CDR2: SGHRS, YFSETQ. Trimming took off 7 bases at V and 3 bases at J, with 10 bases between the two ends. The CDR3 spans 13 residues. DNA for the CDR3: TGCGCCAGCCAACAAGGGGACACCGGGGAGCTGTTTTTT. Translated, it gives CASQQGDTGELFF.

Here the CDR3 DNA reads TGCAGCTTCGGGGGGCCACTGTACAATGAGCAGTTCTTC. It encodes CSFGGPLYNEQFF. The chain carries TRBV29-1 and TRBJ2-1, with a weak D call TRBD2 (7 bases). CDR3 length: 13 amino acids. V lost 8 bases and J lost 4, with 15 bases in between. Germline V gives CDR1 SQVTM, CDR2 ANQGSEA.

This rearrangement joins TRBV5-1 to TRBJ2-5; 9 nucleotides line up with TRBD2. CDR1 SGHRS and CDR2 YFSETQ come from the germline V gene. This CDR3 contains 14 residues. J was trimmed by 7 bases and V by 5 bases; bases with no gene match: 9. This CDR3 is CASRWRGGVATQYF. In nucleotides, the CDR3 is TGCGCCAGCAGATGGCGGGGGGGCGTCGCGACCCAGTACTTC.

The table lists this clone with a count of one. V and J are TRBV28 and TRBJ1-2; tentative D call: TRBD1 (5 bases). CDR3 length: 14 amino acids. V was shortened by 3 bases and J by 7 bases, with 15 bases between the two germline ends. Germline V CDR1 and CDR2: MDHEN, SYDVKM. CDR3 protein: CASSFPGRGGGYTF. The CDR3 nucleotides read TGTGCCAGCAGTTTCCCTGGACGGGGGGGTGGCTACACCTTC.

Turning to this clone: Additional DNA sequences in this sample encode the identical CDR3. The V call is TRBV5-1, the J call TRBJ1-4; D not resolved. CDR1 and CDR2 (germline): SGHRS, YFSETQ. Trimming shortened V by 0 bases and J by 8 bases, and 11 bases separated the two germline ends. CDR3 size: 14 residues. The DNA of the CDR3 is TGCGCCAGCAGCTTGGGTTACCGGGAGGAAAAACTGTTTTTT. Its translation: CASSLGYREEKLFF.

The chain joins TRBV6-5 to TRBJ2-3; tentatively, D is TRBD2 (5 bases). Trimming pared 5 bases from V and 6 bases from J, leaving 12 bases between. This CDR3 has 13 amino acids. Germline V gene lookup returns CDR1 MNHEY and CDR2 SVGAGI. CDR3 region: CASSEPLADTQYF. The CDR3 nucleotides read TGTGCCAGCAGTGAACCCTTAGCGGATACGCAGTATTTT.